The rows below give T cell receptor beta chains drawn from one sample of a study of blood T cells in healthy people across ages. TCRdb called the 5' RACE reads again in MiXCR, with one record for every CDR3 protein. The repertoire has over 600,000 distinct CDR3 sequences, 46% of them found once; the top ten carry 18%. The sample taken for sequencing was blood. The receptors were gathered from an elderly man in good health. The CDR3 runs from the conserved cysteine through the conserved F or W. The order of the fields is J gene, clone size, D gene, V gene, CDR3 DNA, CDR3 protein. A D gene is named only where the DNA matches it firmly. A clone size is listed for some rows: how often the clone was seen (once, few, many), or a class if it is expanded.

>TRBJ2-3|few|NA|TRBV7-2
TGTGCCAGCAGCTTACCAGAGGGGGCAGATACGCAGTATTTT
CASSLPEGADTQYF
>TRBJ1-6|NA|NA|TRBV12-3/TRBV12-4
TGTGCCAGCAGTGTTGCCGGGATTAATTCACCCCTCCACTTT
CASSVAGINSPLHF
>TRBJ2-7|NA|NA|TRBV6-6
TGTGTCAGCAGGGGGGACTACAACTCCTACGAGCAGTACTTC
CVSRGDYNSYEQYF
>TRBJ2-3|few|TRBD2|TRBV20-1
TGCAGTGCTTTTGGACTAGCGGGAGCGAAGTCTTCAGATACGCAGTATTTT
CSAFGLAGAKSSDTQYF
>TRBJ2-5|NA|NA|TRBV12-3/TRBV12-4
TGTGCCAGCAGAGACGATAGAGTCGATGAGCAGTACTTC
CASRDDRVDEQYF
>TRBJ2-7|NA|TRBD1|TRBV7-9
TGTGCCAGCAGCCCACAGACAGGGGGCTGCGAGCAGTACTTC
CASSPQTGGCEQYF
>TRBJ1-5|NA|NA|TRBV28
TGTGCCAGCAGTTTGTGGGAAAATAGCAATCAGCCCCAGCATTTT
CASSLWENSNQPQHF
>TRBJ2-1|few|TRBD2|TRBV11-2
TGTGCCAGCAGCCCCCGGGACTACCTCAGCAATGAGCAGTTCTTC
CASSPRDYLSNEQFF
>TRBJ2-3|few|NA|TRBV5-1
TGCGCCAGCAGAGGCCAGGATACGCAGTATTTT
CASRGQDTQYF
>TRBJ1-5|NA|TRBD1|TRBV20-1
TGCAGTGCTAGAGTCTTCCCCGGGACAGGGAATCAGCCCCAGCATTTT
CSARVFPGTGNQPQHF
>TRBJ2-5|NA|TRBD2|TRBV7-2
TGTGCCAGCAGCTTAGTGCGGTCTAGCGGACCCCAAGAGACCCAGTACTTC
CASSLVRSSGPQETQYF
>TRBJ2-7|NA|NA|TRBV7-2
TGTGCCAGCAGCTCAGCCGGTAGAGGGACCTACGAGCAGTACTTC
CASSSAGRGTYEQYF
>TRBJ2-1|few|NA|TRBV28
TGTGCCAGCAGCCCTCTGGGATACAATGAGCAGTTCTTC
CASSPLGYNEQFF
>TRBJ2-1|NA|NA|TRBV2
TGTGCCAGCATCCCCCAGCCAGTCCCCAATGAGCAGTTCTTC
CASIPQPVPNEQFF
>TRBJ2-1|NA|NA|TRBV5-1
TGCGCCAGCAGCTTGGATGGGCTTAAGCTCTACGAGCAGTTCTTC
CASSLDGLKLYEQFF
>TRBJ1-1|NA|NA|TRBV29-1
TGCAGCGTTGGTCGGAACACTGAAGCTTTCTTT
CSVGRNTEAFF
>TRBJ2-1|NA|TRBD1|TRBV4-3
TGCGCCAGCGGCTTACAGGGGAGCTCCTACAATGAGCAGTTCTTC
CASGLQGSSYNEQFF
>TRBJ2-7|NA|NA|TRBV12-3/TRBV12-4
TGTGCCAGCAGTTTATCCTCATCGGGGGAGCAGTACTTC
CASSLSSSGEQYF
>TRBJ2-2|NA|TRBD2|TRBV6-6
TGTGCCAGCAGTTCCAGCGGGGGGAGGGGGACCGGGGAGCTGTTTTTT
CASSSSGGRGTGELFF
>TRBJ2-5|few|NA|TRBV12-3/TRBV12-4
TGTGCCAGCAGTTGGGGCAGCCAAGAGACCCAGTACTTC
CASSWGSQETQYF
>TRBJ1-3|NA|NA|TRBV29-1
TGCAGCGTCCAACAGGGTCCGGGAAACACCATATATTTT
CSVQQGPGNTIYF
>TRBJ1-5|NA|NA|TRBV4-1
TGCGCCAGCAGCCTGGGGATCGGGCCGAACAGTAATCAGCCCCAGCATTTT
CASSLGIGPNSNQPQHF
>TRBJ2-1|few|NA|TRBV7-2
TGTGCCAGCAGCTTAAATGCCAGGGTTAATGAGCAGTTCTTC
CASSLNARVNEQFF
>TRBJ2-4|NA|TRBD1|TRBV4-2
TGTGCCAGCAGTCACCGACAGGGCAAAAACATTCAGTACTTC
CASSHRQGKNIQYF
>TRBJ2-7|few|NA|TRBV10-1
TGCGCCAGCAGTGAGGGGAGCCTATCCTACGAGCAGTACTTC
CASSEGSLSYEQYF
>TRBJ2-1|NA|NA|TRBV6-5
TGTGCCAGCAGAGACCCAACAGGGAGCTCCTACAATGAGCAGTTCTTC
CASRDPTGSSYNEQFF
>TRBJ1-1|NA|NA|TRBV27
TGTGCCAGCAGCGCCCTCGGGCGAACTGAAGCTTTCTTT
CASSALGRTEAFF
>TRBJ2-2|NA|NA|TRBV28
TGTGCCAGCAGTTTGGTGCAGGGGTCTAACACCGGGGAGCTGTTTTTT
CASSLVQGSNTGELFF
>TRBJ1-4|NA|NA|TRBV9
TGTGCCAGCAGCGTAGGAGTAGGGACAACTAATGAAAAACTGTTTTTT
CASSVGVGTTNEKLFF
>TRBJ2-7|few|NA|TRBV7-2
TGTGCCAGCAGCACGAACGGGGGAACCGAATACGAGCAGTACTTC
CASSTNGGTEYEQYF
>TRBJ1-5|few|NA|TRBV2
TGTGCCAGCAGTGGACAGCTTAGCAATCAGCCCCAGCATTTT
CASSGQLSNQPQHF
>TRBJ2-1|NA|TRBD2|TRBV20-1
TGCAGTGGGGCGGGAGGTCTCAATGAGCAGTTCTTC
CSGAGGLNEQFF
>TRBJ2-1|NA|NA|TRBV2
TGTGCCAGCAGGGGGTTGGGAGCCGAGCAGTTCTTC
CASRGLGAEQFF
>TRBJ2-3|NA|TRBD2|TRBV7-2
TGTGCCAGCAGCTTAGAATCGCCTAGCGGGACGCAGTATTTT
CASSLESPSGTQYF
>TRBJ2-7|NA|TRBD2|TRBV7-8
TGTGCCAGCAGCTCAGCGCCCGAACTAGCGGGGGTCGACGAGCAGTACTTC
CASSSAPELAGVDEQYF
>TRBJ2-1|NA|NA|TRBV27
TGTGTCAGCAGTCCCAATTTCAATGAGCAGTTCTTC
CVSSPNFNEQFF
>TRBJ2-6|once|NA|TRBV10-3
TGTGCCATCAGTGAAAGGGGTAAGGCTGGGGCCAACGTCCTGACTTTC
CAISERGKAGANVLTF
>TRBJ2-3|NA|NA|TRBV6-1
TGTGCCAGCGACTTGAGCACAGATACGCAGTATTTT
CASDLSTDTQYF
>TRBJ2-3|few|TRBD1|TRBV7-6
TGTGCCAGCAGCGTCACAGGGGGCATAGGGACAGATACGCAGTATTTT
CASSVTGGIGTDTQYF
>TRBJ2-3|NA|TRBD1|TRBV15
TGTGCCACCAGCAGAGAAGGGGGCGCAGATACGCAGTATTTT
CATSREGGADTQYF
>TRBJ2-6|NA|NA|TRBV2
TGTGCCAGCACACCCCAGAGATCTGGGGCCAACGTCCTGACTTTC
CASTPQRSGANVLTF
>TRBJ2-5|NA|NA|TRBV20-1
TGCAGTGCTAGTGCCGTTGGGGCCCAAGAGACCCAGTACTTC
CSASAVGAQETQYF
>TRBJ1-1|few|TRBD1|TRBV20-1
TGCAGTGCTCCGGGACAGGGCAACACTGAAGCTTTCTTT
CSAPGQGNTEAFF
>TRBJ2-1|many|TRBD2|TRBV5-1
TGCGCCAGCAGCTTAGGTCCTAGCGGGAGTTACAATGAGCAGTTCTTC
CASSLGPSGSYNEQFF
>TRBJ2-5|few|TRBD2|TRBV2
TGTGCCAGCCCCGGGACTAGCGTGTTAGAGGAGACCCAGTACTTC
CASPGTSVLEETQYF
>TRBJ2-7|NA|TRBD1|TRBV29-1
TGCAGCGTGGGACAGGGCTGGAACGAGCAGTACTTC
CSVGQGWNEQYF
>TRBJ2-3|few|TRBD2|TRBV28
TGTGCCAGCAGCAGGCCCCTAGCGGGAGGAGGGGATACGCAGTATTTT
CASSRPLAGGGDTQYF
>TRBJ2-3|NA|TRBD2|TRBV7-2
TGTGCCAGCAGCTTAGCACCTAGCGGGAGTAGCCCAGATACGCAGTATTTT
CASSLAPSGSSPDTQYF
>TRBJ2-1|NA|NA|TRBV5-1
TGCGCCAGCAAGCCGAGGCTACCCTGGGGGTCAAATGAGCAGTTCTTC
CASKPRLPWGSNEQFF
>TRBJ1-6|few|TRBD1|TRBV20-1
TGCAGTGCTTTCCGGGACAGAAATTCACCCCTCCACTTT
CSAFRDRNSPLHF
>TRBJ1-1|NA|TRBD1|TRBV7-3
TGTGCCAGCAGCTCCGGACAGGCCCACACTGAAGCTTTCTTT
CASSSGQAHTEAFF
>TRBJ2-1|few|NA|TRBV20-1
TGCAGTGCTATTAGGGACATCTCCTACAATGAGCAGTTCTTC
CSAIRDISYNEQFF